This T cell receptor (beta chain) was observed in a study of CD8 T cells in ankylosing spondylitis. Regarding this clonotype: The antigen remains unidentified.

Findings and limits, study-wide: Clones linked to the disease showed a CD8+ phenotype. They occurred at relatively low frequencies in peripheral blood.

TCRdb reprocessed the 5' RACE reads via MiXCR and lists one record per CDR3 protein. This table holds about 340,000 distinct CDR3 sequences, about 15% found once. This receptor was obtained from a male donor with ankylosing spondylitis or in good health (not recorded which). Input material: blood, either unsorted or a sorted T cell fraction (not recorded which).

The CDR3 here is CASSTGAGESYEQYF. The CDR3 DNA follows: TGTGCCAGCAGCACGGGGGCGGGAGAAAGCTACGAGCAGTACTTC. The chain links TRBV9 to TRBJ2-7; D might be TRBD2 (7 bases). The germline CDR1 and CDR2 sequences are SGDLS and YYNGEE. The CDR3 totals 15 residues. The V gene lost 4 bases and the J gene lost 3 bases, with 17 bases spanning the gap.